These 18 T cell receptor beta chains were all obtained from the same sample, sequenced in a study of regulatory T cells in long-lasting Graves disease. The TCR beta library used iRepertoire HTBI primers with Arm-PCR amplification of CDR3. Via MiXCR, TCRdb re-called the multiplex PCR reads, giving one row per CDR3 protein. The sample lists 400,000 to 600,000 distinct CDR3 sequences; about 22% were seen once. Time point in this sample: persistent/refractory GD, antithyroid drugs over 5 years with positive TRAb. Following extraction of RNA from PBMCs, that RNA was used to make the TCR library. The sequences come from peripheral blood mononuclear cells (PBMCs), collected when the disease was refractory, from a patient treated with antithyroid drugs. These receptors all stem from a female donor with Graves disease.

This clonotype came up a few times. The CDR3 reads CASSPNSATGYTF. For the CDR3, the DNA is TGTGCCAGCAGCCCCAACTCCGCGACCGGCTACACCTTC. The rearrangement uses TRBV13 and TRBJ1-2; D call uncertain. This CDR3 is 13 amino acids long. V dropped 5 bases and J dropped 8 bases, with 15 bases sitting between them. CDR1 PRHDT and CDR2 FYEKMQ come from the germline V gene (reference sequence). The entire variable domain, with the rest obtained from reference TRBV13 and TRBJ1-2, is as follows: AAGVIQSPRHLIKEKRETATLKCYPIPRHDTVYWYQQGPGQDPQFLISFYEKMQSDKGSIPDRFSAQQFSDYHSELNMSSLELGDSALYFCASSPNSATGYTFGSGTRLTVV.

The chain combines TRBV27 with TRBJ1-1; D perhaps matches TRBD1 (6 bases). Germline lookup yields CDR1 MNHEY and CDR2 SMNVEV (reference sequence). The V and J ends lost 5 bases and 6 bases respectively, with 10 bases between them. This CDR3 contains 12 residues. CDR3 nucleotide sequence: TGTGCCAGCAGTCAAGGGGGGGCTGAAGCTTTCTTT. It encodes CASSQGGAEAFF.

This clonotype was counted ten times or more. This chain links TRBV7-3 with TRBJ2-2; D perhaps matches TRBD2 (6 bases). The germline CDR1 and CDR2 sequences are SGHTA and FQGTGA. There are 15 residues in the CDR3. V was cut by 3 bases and J by 2 bases, with 10 bases left in between. In DNA form, the CDR3 reads TGTGCCAGCAGCTTTCTCGGGGGAAACACCGGGGAGCTGTTTTTT. This codes for CASSFLGGNTGELFF.

The chain couples TRBV28 to TRBJ1-5; D is ambiguous. Trimming left V 7 bases short and J 4 bases short, with 14 bases between. Per the germline V gene, CDR1 is MDHEN and CDR2 is SYDVKM. This CDR3 has 14 amino acids. CDR3 nucleotides: TGTGCCAGCAAAAACGGACTGGGAAATCAGCCCCAGCATTTT. This sequence encodes CASKNGLGNQPQHF. Based on the CDR3 plus reference TRBV28 and TRBJ1-5, the full variable domain is DVKVTQSSRYLVKRTGEKVFLECVQDMDHENMFWYRQDPGLGLRLIYFSYDVKMKEKGDIPEGYSVSREKKERFSLILESASTNQTSMYLCASKNGLGNQPQHFGDGTRLSIL.

This sequence joins TRBV6-1 and TRBJ1-5; 7 bases align to TRBD1. This CDR3 is built from 17 residues. V lost 6 bases, J lost 0 bases, and 11 bases stayed unmatched. Germline V CDR1 and CDR2: MNHNS, SASEGT. The CDR3 nucleotides are TGTGCCAGCAGAGGTACGGGACAGTCCATTAGCAATCAGCCCCAGCATTTT. This encodes CASRGTGQSISNQPQHF.

This clonotype showed up just a few times. The chain recombines TRBV20-1 with TRBJ2-7, with TRBD2 identical over 14 bases. Trimming at V came to 6 bases and at J to 3 bases, leaving 4 bases not matched to a gene. Germline-derived CDR1 and CDR2 are DFQATT and SNEGSKA (reference sequence). The CDR3 sequence is 14 residues long. The CDR3: CSAMGLAGDYEQYF. CDR3 in DNA: TGCAGTGCCATGGGACTAGCGGGAGACTACGAGCAGTACTTC.

At least ten counts were recorded for this clonotype. The J gene is TRBJ2-2, the V gene TRBV28; 8 nucleotides line up with TRBD1. The CDR3 length is 16 residues. Germline CDR1 MDHEN, CDR2 SYDVKM. V was pared by 4 bases and J by 5 bases, with 9 bases of the junction left unmatched. CDR3: CASSSSRTGRTGELFF. For the CDR3, the DNA is TGTGCCAGCAGTTCTTCAAGGACAGGGAGAACCGGGGAGCTGTTTTTT.

Many counts were recorded for this clonotype. This rearrangement joins TRBV6-1 to TRBJ1-5; weak D call: TRBD1 (6 bases). This CDR3 spans 14 amino acids. Trimming stripped 6 bases from V and 3 bases from J, with 12 bases between. Germline V gene data show CDR1 as MNHNS and CDR2 as SASEGT. The CDR3 region is CASRPGHHNQPQHF. CDR3 nucleotides: TGTGCCAGCAGGCCGGGACACCACAATCAGCCCCAGCATTTT.

J is TRBJ1-5 and V is TRBV9, with D maybe TRBD1 (5 bases). V was pared by 0 bases and J by 6 bases, with 7 bases between. Germline CDR1 reads SGDLS; CDR2 reads YYNGEE. This CDR3 contains 13 residues. The CDR3: CASSVGGTQPQHF. In nucleotides, the CDR3 is TGTGCCAGCAGCGTAGGGGGGACTCAGCCCCAGCATTTT.

V gene TRBV28 combines with J gene TRBJ2-1, with D possibly matching TRBD1 (5 bases). The germline CDR1 and CDR2 sequences are MDHEN and SYDVKM. The V end was cut by 6 bases, the J end by 2 bases, with 17 bases between. The CDR3 is made up of 16 amino acids. The CDR3: CASRLDTGSPYNEQFF. The CDR3, as DNA: TGTGCCAGCAGGCTGGACACAGGTTCGCCCTACAATGAGCAGTTCTTC.

The sample holds a few counts of this clonotype. This chain links TRBV7-3 with TRBJ1-1; no reliable D call. The CDR3 spans 15 residues. Trimming took 2 bases from V and 3 from J, leaving 13 bases between them. Germline V CDR1 and CDR2: SGHTA, FQGTGA. CDR3 amino acids: CASSLFETIHTEAFF. DNA of the CDR3: TGTGCCAGCAGCTTATTCGAGACAATACACACTGAAGCTTTCTTT.

This clonotype has at least ten counts. The genes are TRBV11-1 and TRBJ2-7, with 10 bases identical to TRBD1. The CDR3 covers 13 residues. The ends lost 6 bases at V and 6 bases at J; junction bases unmatched: 5. The germline V gene has CDR1 SGHAT and CDR2 FQDESV (reference sequence). The CDR3 region is CASRDRGEAEQYF. The CDR3 DNA reads TGTGCCAGCAGGGACAGGGGGGAAGCCGAGCAGTACTTC.

This clonotype was recorded at least ten times. The junction departs from germline at one end; a sequencing error may be responsible. V and J are TRBV28 and TRBJ1-2; D is unresolved. The CDR3 spans 13 residues. Germline V gene data show CDR1 as MDHEN and CDR2 as SYDVKM. The CDR3 here is CASSSGTNYGYTF. As DNA, the CDR3 is TGCGCCAGCAGCTCCGGAACTAACTATGGCTACACCTTC.

The J gene is TRBJ1-6, the V gene TRBV6-5, with D unclear. Trimming left V 1 base short and J 5 bases short, with 15 bases between. CDR1 and CDR2 from the germline V gene are MNHEY and SVGAGI. The CDR3 covers 17 residues. The chain's CDR3 is CASSYYGTSLDNSPLHF. DNA of the CDR3: TGTGCCAGCAGTTACTACGGCACCTCCCTGGATAATTCACCCCTCCACTTT.

This clonotype has a count of ten or more. The chain uses TRBV12-3 or TRBV12-4 and TRBJ1-5; D unresolved. The CDR3 runs 13 residues. Between the trimmed V and J ends, which lost 5 bases and 0 bases, there was a span of 5 bases. The CDR3 nucleotides read TGTGCCAGCAGTCCTACTAGCAATCAGCCCCAGCATTTT. It yields the protein CASSPTSNQPQHF.

This clonotype was detected only a few times. The chain is built from TRBV28 and TRBJ2-3; D remains unclear. The V end lost 1 base, the J end lost 2 bases, and 10 bases lay between the germline ends. The V gene's germline CDR1 is MDHEN and CDR2 SYDVKM. This CDR3 contains 15 residues. The CDR3 reads CASSLYGSPTDTQYF. In DNA, the CDR3 is TGTGCCAGCAGTTTATATGGGTCCCCCACAGATACGCAGTATTTT.

The CDR3 reads CATSAPLGTLTGELFF. CDR3 bases: TGTGCCACCAGTGCCCCCCTGGGGACTCTCACCGGGGAGCTGTTTTTT. The genes are TRBV24-1 and TRBJ2-2; possibly TRBD2 for D (6 bases). CDR3 length: 16 amino acids. Germline V lookup: CDR1 KGHDR, CDR2 SFDVKD. V shed 5 bases and J shed 4 bases, with 16 bases lying between them.

This clonotype was found a few times. This chain links TRBV28 with TRBJ2-7; 7 bases are a match to TRBD2. The CDR3 has 17 residues. The germline V gene has CDR1 MDHEN and CDR2 SYDVKM. The V gene end was trimmed by 3 bases and the J gene end by 0 bases; junction bases not matched to a gene: 11. The CDR3 DNA follows: TGTGCCAGCAGTTTTCCCCGACTAGCTTCTTTCTCCTACGAGCAGTACTTC. This encodes CASSFPRLASFSYEQYF.